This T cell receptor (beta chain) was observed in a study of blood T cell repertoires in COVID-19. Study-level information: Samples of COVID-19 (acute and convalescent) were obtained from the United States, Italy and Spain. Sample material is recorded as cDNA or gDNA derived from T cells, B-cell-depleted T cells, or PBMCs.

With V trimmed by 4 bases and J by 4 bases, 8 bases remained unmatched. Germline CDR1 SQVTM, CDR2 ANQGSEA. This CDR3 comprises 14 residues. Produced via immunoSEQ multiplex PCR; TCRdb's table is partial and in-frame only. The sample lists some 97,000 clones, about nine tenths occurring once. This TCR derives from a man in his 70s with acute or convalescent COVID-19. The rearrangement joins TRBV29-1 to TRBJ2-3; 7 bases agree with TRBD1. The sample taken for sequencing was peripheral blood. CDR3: CSVGGRGRPDTQYF. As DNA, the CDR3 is TGCAGCGTTGGAGGCAGGGGGAGACCAGATACGCAGTATTTT.